The clone carrying this T cell receptor beta chain occurred once. The source of the sample is a study of T cells in narcolepsy. The CDR3 extends over 16 amino acids. Germline lookup yields CDR1 MNHEY and CDR2 SVGAGI. The V and J ends lost 0 bases and 5 bases, in that order; junction bases with no gene match: 3. Method: immunoSEQ multiplex PCR; TCRdb's copy keeps in-frame clones and lacks some. The sample has 20,000 to 30,000 clones, roughly four fifths seen once; the top ten hold roughly 0.74%. The sequencing input was CD45RA- memory CD4+ T cells from PBMCs. The source of this sequence is a human donor with narcolepsy. The V call is TRBV6-5, the J call TRBJ2-2, with 10 bases fitting TRBD1. The CDR3 coding sequence is TGTGCCAGCAGTTACTCGGGGACAGGGGTGACCGGGGAGCTGTTTTTT. Residues: CASSYSGTGVTGELFF.